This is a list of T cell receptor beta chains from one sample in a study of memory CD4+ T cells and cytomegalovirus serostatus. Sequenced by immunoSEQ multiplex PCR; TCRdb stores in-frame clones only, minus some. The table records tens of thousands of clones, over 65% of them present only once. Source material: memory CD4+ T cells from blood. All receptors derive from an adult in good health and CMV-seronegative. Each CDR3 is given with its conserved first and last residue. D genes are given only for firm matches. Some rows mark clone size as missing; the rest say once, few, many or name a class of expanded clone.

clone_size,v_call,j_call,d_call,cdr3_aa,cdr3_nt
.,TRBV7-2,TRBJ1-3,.,CASSLANTNIGNTIYF,TGTGCCAGCAGCTTAGCGAACACCAACATCGGAAACACCATATATTTT
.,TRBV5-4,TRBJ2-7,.,CASSLVYKWGTATYEQYF,TGTGCCAGCAGCTTGGTTTATAAATGGGGGACTGCGACCTACGAGCAGTACTTC
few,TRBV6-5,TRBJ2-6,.,CASSSPGASGANVLTF,TGTGCCAGCAGTTCACCCGGGGCCTCTGGGGCCAACGTCCTGACTTTC
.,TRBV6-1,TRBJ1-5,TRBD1,CASWDRAVSNQPQHF,TGTGCCAGCTGGGACAGGGCGGTTAGCAATCAGCCCCAGCATTTT
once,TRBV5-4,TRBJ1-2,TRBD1,CASSFGQVYGYTF,TGTGCCAGCAGCTTTGGACAGGTCTATGGCTACACCTTC
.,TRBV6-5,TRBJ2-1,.,CASSSKLDSKQFF,TGTGCCAGCAGTTCAAAGCTGGACAGTAAGCAGTTCTTC
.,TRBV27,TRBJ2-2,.,CASSFYGGTGELFF,TGTGCCAGCAGTTTCTACGGAGGTACCGGGGAGCTGTTTTTT
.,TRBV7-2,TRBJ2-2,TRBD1,CASSLRQGAGTGELFF,TGTGCCAGCAGCTTGCGGCAGGGGGCAGGCACCGGGGAGCTGTTTTTT
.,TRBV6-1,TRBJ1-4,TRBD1,CASSELRGSNEKLFF,TGTGCCAGCAGTGAACTCAGGGGGTCTAATGAAAAACTGTTTTTT
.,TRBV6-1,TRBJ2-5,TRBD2,CASSDSGLALETQYF,TGTGCCAGCAGTGATTCTGGACTAGCTCTAGAGACCCAGTACTTC
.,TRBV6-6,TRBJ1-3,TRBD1,CASRQGGGNTIYF,TGTGCCAGCAGACAAGGGGGCGGAAACACCATATATTTT
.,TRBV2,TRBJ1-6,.,CASKQTYNSPLHF,TGTGCCAGCAAGCAAACCTATAATTCACCCCTCCACTTT
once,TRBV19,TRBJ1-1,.,CASSILANTEAFF,TGTGCCAGTAGTATATTAGCGAACACTGAAGCTTTCTTT
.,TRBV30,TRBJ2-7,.,CAWRQEYEQYF,TGTGCCTGGAGACAGGAATACGAGCAGTACTTC
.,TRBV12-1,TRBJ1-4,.,CASSISSTGSLGSTNEKLFF,TGTGCCAGCAGCATCTCATCGACAGGTTCACTGGGCTCAACTAATGAAAAACTGTTTTTT
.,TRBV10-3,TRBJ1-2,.,CAISDTEGKGYTF,TGTGCCATCAGTGATACGGAGGGGAAGGGCTACACCTTC
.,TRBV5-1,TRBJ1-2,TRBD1,CASSEGQAYGYTF,TGCGCCAGCAGCGAGGGACAGGCCTATGGCTACACCTTC
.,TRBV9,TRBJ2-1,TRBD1,CASSVEGQGLEQFF,TGTGCCAGCAGCGTAGAAGGACAGGGGCTTGAGCAGTTCTTC
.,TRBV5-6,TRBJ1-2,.,CASSSMDRYGYTF,TGTGCCAGCAGCTCTATGGACCGCTATGGCTACACCTTC
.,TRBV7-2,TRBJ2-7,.,CASSSTGNSYEQYF,TGTGCCAGCAGTTCAACAGGGAATTCATACGAGCAGTACTTC
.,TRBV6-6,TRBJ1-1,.,CASSPPRGGTTEAFF,TGTGCCAGCAGTCCACCACGGGGGGGAACCACTGAAGCTTTCTTT
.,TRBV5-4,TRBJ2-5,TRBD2,CASSLLAGSGETQYF,TGTGCCAGCAGCTTACTAGCGGGGTCGGGAGAGACCCAGTACTTC
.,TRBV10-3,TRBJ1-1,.,CATRRDPRDTEAFF,TGTGCCACGCGCCGGGACCCGAGGGACACTGAAGCTTTCTTT
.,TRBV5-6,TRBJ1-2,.,CASSLKGLDTF,TGTGCCAGCAGCTTGAAGGGGTTAGACACCTTC
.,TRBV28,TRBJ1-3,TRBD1,CASSSPARGSRNTIYF,TGTGCCAGCAGTTCTCCCGCCAGGGGGTCCAGAAACACCATATATTTT
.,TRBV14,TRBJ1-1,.,CASRGLQGRGEEAFF,TGTGCCAGCAGGGGACTTCAGGGAAGGGGGGAAGAAGCTTTCTTT
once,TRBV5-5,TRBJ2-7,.,CASSLAGYSEQYF,TGTGCCAGCAGCTTGGCGGGTTATAGCGAGCAGTACTTC
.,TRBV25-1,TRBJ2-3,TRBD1,CASSDPRGPWDTQYF,TGTGCCAGCAGTGATCCGAGGGGGCCGTGGGATACGCAGTATTTT
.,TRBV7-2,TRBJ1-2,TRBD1,CASRPPDRTYGYTF,TGTGCCAGCAGACCACCGGACAGGACTTATGGCTACACCTTC
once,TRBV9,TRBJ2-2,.,CASSVQTGINTGELFF,TGTGCCAGCAGCGTACAAACAGGGATCAACACCGGGGAGCTGTTTTTT
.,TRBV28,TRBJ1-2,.,CASSSWGQPTNGYTF,TGTGCCAGCAGTTCCTGGGGGCAACCAACTAATGGCTACACCTTC
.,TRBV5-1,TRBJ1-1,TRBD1,CASSLDRDTEAFF,TGCGCCAGCAGCCTTGACAGGGATACTGAAGCTTTCTTT
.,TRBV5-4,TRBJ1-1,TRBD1,CASSNYRQGGTEAFF,TGTGCCAGCAGCAATTATAGACAGGGGGGCACTGAAGCTTTCTTT
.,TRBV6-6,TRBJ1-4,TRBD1,CASRTRGLVTNEKLFF,TGTGCCAGCAGAACCAGGGGGTTGGTCACTAATGAAAAACTGTTTTTT
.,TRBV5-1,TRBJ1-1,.,CASSLAVVEGTEAFF,TGCGCCAGCAGCTTGGCGGTGGTTGAAGGCACTGAAGCTTTCTTT
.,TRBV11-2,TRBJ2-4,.,CASSLGWGQNIQYF,TGTGCCAGCAGCTTAGGGTGGGGGCAAAACATTCAGTACTTC
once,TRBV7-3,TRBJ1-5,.,CASSSSPDGPQHF,TGTGCCAGCAGCTCCTCCCCCGACGGGCCCCAGCATTTT
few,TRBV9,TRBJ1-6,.,CASSVDSRSPLHF,TGTGCCAGCAGCGTAGACAGTCGATCACCCCTCCACTTT
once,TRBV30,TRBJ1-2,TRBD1,CAWSVRQGAYYGYTF,TGTGCCTGGAGTGTAAGACAGGGTGCTTACTATGGCTACACCTTC
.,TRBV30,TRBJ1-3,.,CAWSALGLSGNTIYF,TGTGCCTGGAGCGCCTTGGGACTTTCTGGAAACACCATATATTTT
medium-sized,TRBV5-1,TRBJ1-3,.,CASSLTGTYTIYF,TGCGCCAGCAGCCTGACCGGGACGTACACCATATATTTT
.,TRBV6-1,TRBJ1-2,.,CASSAGPANYGYTF,TGTGCCAGCAGTGCCGGGCCAGCTAACTATGGCTACACCTTC
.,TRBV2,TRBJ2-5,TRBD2,CASRGLAGGFQETQYF,TGTGCCAGCAGGGGACTAGCGGGGGGATTCCAAGAGACCCAGTACTTC
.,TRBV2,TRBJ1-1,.,CASSEQEAEAFF,TGTGCCAGCTCGGAACAGGAAGCTGAAGCTTTCTTT
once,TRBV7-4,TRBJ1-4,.,CASSPETGSAATNEKLFF,TGTGCCAGCAGCCCCGAGACGGGCAGCGCTGCAACTAATGAAAAACTGTTTTTT
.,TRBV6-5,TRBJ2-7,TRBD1,CASSYLGTEYF,TGTGCCAGCAGTTACCTCGGGACAGAGTACTTC
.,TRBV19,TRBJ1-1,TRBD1,CASSPRQGPGGMNTEAFF,TGTGCCAGTAGTCCCCGACAGGGCCCGGGGGGCATGAACACTGAAGCTTTCTTT
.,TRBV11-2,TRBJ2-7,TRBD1,CASSPGQGSSYEQYF,TGTGCCAGCAGCCCTGGACAGGGGAGCTCCTACGAGCAGTACTTC
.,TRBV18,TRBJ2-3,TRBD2,CASSPSLTSGGPLSSTDTQYF,TGTGCCAGCTCACCAAGCCTTACTAGCGGGGGACCGCTATCTAGCACAGATACGCAGTATTTT
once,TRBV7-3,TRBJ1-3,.,CASSLSSPGTAGNTIYF,TGTGCCAGCAGCTTATCCTCCCCGGGTACAGCTGGAAACACCATATATTTT
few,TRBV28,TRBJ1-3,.,CASSFKARTLGNTIYF,TGTGCCAGCAGTTTTAAGGCTAGGACCCTTGGAAACACCATATATTTT
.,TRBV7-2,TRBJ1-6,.,CASSLEGLGNSPLHF,TGTGCCAGCAGCTTAGAGGGTCTGGGTAATTCACCCCTCCACTTT
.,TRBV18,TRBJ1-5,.,CASSRVRADSNQPQHF,TGTGCCAGCTCACGGGTCCGGGCTGATAGCAATCAGCCCCAGCATTTT
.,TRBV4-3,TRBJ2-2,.,CASSQDQASTNTGELFF,TGCGCCAGCAGCCAAGATCAGGCTTCCACGAACACCGGGGAGCTGTTTTTT
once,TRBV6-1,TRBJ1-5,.,CACRGVYSNQPQHF,TGTGCCTGCAGGGGAGTCTATAGCAATCAGCCCCAGCATTTT
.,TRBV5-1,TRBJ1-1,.,CASTPSSGSDRNTEAFF,TGCGCCAGCACCCCTTCCTCAGGGAGTGACCGAAACACTGAAGCTTTCTTT
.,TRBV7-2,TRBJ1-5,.,CASSLWNQNQPQHF,TGTGCCAGCAGCTTATGGAACCAGAATCAGCCCCAGCATTTT
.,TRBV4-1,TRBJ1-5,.,CASSLLDRDQPQHF,TGCGCCAGCAGCCTCCTAGACCGGGATCAGCCCCAGCATTTT
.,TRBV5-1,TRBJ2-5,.,CASRSQETQYF,TGCGCCAGCCGATCGCAAGAGACCCAGTACTTC
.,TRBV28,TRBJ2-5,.,CASSLTQETQYF,TGTGCCAGCAGTTTGACCCAAGAGACCCAGTACTTC